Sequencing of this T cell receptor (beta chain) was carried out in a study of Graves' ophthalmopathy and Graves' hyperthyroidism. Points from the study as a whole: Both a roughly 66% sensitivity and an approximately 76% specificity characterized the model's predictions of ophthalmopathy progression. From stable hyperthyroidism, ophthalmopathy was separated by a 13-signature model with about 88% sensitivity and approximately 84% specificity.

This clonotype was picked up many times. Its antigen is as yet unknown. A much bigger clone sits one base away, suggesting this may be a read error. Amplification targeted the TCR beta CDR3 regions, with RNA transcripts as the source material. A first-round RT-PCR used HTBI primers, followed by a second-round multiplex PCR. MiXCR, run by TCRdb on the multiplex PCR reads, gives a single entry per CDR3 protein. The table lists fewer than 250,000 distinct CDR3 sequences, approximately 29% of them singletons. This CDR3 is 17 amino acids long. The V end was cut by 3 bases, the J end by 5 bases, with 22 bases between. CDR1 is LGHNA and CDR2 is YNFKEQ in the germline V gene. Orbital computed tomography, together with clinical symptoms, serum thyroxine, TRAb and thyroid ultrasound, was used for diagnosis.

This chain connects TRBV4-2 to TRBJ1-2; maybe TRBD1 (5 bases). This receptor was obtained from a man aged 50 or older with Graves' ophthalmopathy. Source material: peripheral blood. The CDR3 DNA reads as TGTGCCAGCAGCCAGGGTTATTCGGGGGTCTCCGTTTATGGCTACACCTTC. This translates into CASSQGYSGVSVYGYTF.